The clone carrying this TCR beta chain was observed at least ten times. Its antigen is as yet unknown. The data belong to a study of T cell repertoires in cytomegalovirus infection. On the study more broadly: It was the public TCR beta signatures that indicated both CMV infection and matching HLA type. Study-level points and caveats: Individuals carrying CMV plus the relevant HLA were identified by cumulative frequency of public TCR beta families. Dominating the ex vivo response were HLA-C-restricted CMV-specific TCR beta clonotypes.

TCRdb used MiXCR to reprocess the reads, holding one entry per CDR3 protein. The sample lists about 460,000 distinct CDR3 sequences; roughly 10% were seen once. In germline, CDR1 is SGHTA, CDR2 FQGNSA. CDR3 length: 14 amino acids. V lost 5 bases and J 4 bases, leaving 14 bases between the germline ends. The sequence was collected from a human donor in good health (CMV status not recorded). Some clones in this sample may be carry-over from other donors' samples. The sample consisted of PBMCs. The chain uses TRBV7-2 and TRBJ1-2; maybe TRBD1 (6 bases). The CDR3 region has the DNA TGTGCCAGCAGCCCCGCTGGACAGTTCTATGGCTACACCTTC. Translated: CASSPAGQFYGYTF.